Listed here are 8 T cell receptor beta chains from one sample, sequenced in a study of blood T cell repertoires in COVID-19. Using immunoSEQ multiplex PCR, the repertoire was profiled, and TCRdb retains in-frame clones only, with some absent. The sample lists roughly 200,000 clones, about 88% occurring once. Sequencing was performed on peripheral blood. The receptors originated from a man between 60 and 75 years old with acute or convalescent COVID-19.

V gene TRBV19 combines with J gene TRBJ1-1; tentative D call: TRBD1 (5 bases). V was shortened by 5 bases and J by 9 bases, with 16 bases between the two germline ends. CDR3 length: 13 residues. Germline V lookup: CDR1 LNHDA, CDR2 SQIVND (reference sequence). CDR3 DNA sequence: TGTGCCAGTAGTCTCTTGGGGGGAAAAAAAGCTTTCTTT. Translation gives CASSLLGGKKAFF.

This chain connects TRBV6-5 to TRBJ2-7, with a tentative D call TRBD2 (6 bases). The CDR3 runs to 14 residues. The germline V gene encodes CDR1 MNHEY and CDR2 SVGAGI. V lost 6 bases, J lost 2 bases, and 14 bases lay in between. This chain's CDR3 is CASRPTAGTYEQYF. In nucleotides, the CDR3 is TGTGCCAGCAGACCAACCGCGGGGACCTACGAGCAGTACTTC.

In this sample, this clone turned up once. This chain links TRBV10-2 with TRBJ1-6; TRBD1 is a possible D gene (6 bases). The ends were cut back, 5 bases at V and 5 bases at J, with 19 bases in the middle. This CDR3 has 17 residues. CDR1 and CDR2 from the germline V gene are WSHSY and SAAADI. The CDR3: CASSTDRTPFDNSPLHF. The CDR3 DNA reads TGCGCCAGCAGTACCGACAGGACTCCCTTCGATAATTCACCCCTCCACTTT.

The CDR3 DNA sequence: TGTGCCAGCAGTTACCGGGACAGGGGCAATCAGCCCCAGCATTTT. It encodes CASSYRDRGNQPQHF. This chain uses TRBV6-2 or TRBV6-3 with TRBJ1-5; 9 nucleotides line up with TRBD1. This CDR3 comprises 15 residues. V shed 2 bases and J 2 bases; nucleotides not matched to a gene: 1. Germline V lookup: CDR1 MNHEY, CDR2 SVGEGT.

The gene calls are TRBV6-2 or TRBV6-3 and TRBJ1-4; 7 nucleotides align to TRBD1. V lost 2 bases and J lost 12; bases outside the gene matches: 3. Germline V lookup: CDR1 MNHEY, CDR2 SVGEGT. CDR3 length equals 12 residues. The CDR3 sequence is CASSYETGELFF. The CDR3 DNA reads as TGTGCCAGCAGTTACGAAACAGGGGAACTGTTTTTT.

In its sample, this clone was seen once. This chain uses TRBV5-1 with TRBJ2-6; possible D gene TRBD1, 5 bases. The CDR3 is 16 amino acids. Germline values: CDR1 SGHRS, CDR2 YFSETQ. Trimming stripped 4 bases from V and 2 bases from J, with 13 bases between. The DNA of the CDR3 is TGCGCCAGCAGCGAACTAACAGGTGCTGGGGCCAACGTCCTGACTTTC. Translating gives CASSELTGAGANVLTF.

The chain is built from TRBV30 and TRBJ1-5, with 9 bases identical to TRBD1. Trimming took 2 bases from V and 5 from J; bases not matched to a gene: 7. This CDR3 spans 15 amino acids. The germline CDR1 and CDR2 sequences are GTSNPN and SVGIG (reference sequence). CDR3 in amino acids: CAWSPTDRGYQPQHF. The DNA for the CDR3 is TGTGCCTGGAGTCCGACGGACAGGGGCTATCAGCCCCAGCATTTT.

The CDR3 DNA is TGTGCCAGCAGTTTCCGTCAGGGCCCACGCCACTTT. This gives the protein CASSFRQGPRHF. The chain combines TRBV6-2 or TRBV6-3 with TRBJ1-6; TRBD1 is a possible D gene (5 bases). The CDR3 consists of 12 residues. The germline V and J ends were trimmed by 4 bases and 18 bases, with 16 bases remaining between them. Looked up from germline, CDR1 is MNHEY and CDR2 is SVGEGT.